These 21 T cell receptor beta chains share one sample of origin, sequenced in a study of blood T cell repertoires in COVID-19 (dated by TCRdb to 2018 to 2021). Preparation of the library involved the immunoSEQ multiplex PCR assay. The source is immuneACCESS, and TCRdb retained only in-frame sequences with V and J called. Part of the clones is not carried over; for the studies checked, unresolved V genes explain less than half of this, and the remainder is unexplained. Counted in this sample were about 160,000 clones; under 80% of them appeared once. The ten largest clonotypes hold approximately 2.6% of the sample. Input material: peripheral blood. These receptors came from a man aged 65-85 years with acute or convalescent COVID-19.

The rearrangement links TRBV19 to TRBJ2-3; D is possibly TRBD1 (6 bases). Germline CDR1 reads LNHDA; CDR2 reads SQIVND (reference sequence). There are 13 residues in the CDR3. Trimming removed 6 bases from V and 11 bases from J, with 18 bases in between. The CDR3 is CASSTQQGHKQYF. As DNA, the CDR3 is TGTGCCAGTAGCACCCAGCAGGGACATAAGCAGTATTTT.

This clone came up once. The chain couples TRBV4-2 to TRBJ2-5, with 11 bases aligning to TRBD2. The junction had 12 bases not matched to a gene; V was cut back by 4 bases and J by 2 bases. Germline CDR1 is LGHNA and CDR2 is YNFKEQ. This CDR3 has 18 amino acids. CDR3 region: CASSLASASGGRQETQYF. CDR3 DNA sequence: TGTGCCAGCAGCCTCGCCTCAGCTAGCGGGGGGCGTCAAGAGACCCAGTACTTC.

This rearrangement joins TRBV30 to TRBJ1-1; no reliable D call. Trimming removed 1 base from V and 1 base from J, with 10 bases in between. Per germline, CDR1 GTSNPN and CDR2 SVGIG (reference sequence). The CDR3 has 14 amino acids. The CDR3 is CAWSGYRGNTEAFF. The CDR3 DNA follows: TGTGCCTGGAGTGGATATCGGGGGAACACTGAAGCTTTCTTT.

The chain couples TRBV7-2 to TRBJ2-1; TRBD2 is a possible D gene (6 bases). This CDR3 region has 15 residues. Trimming took off 3 bases at V and 3 bases at J, with 12 bases between the two ends. Per germline, CDR1 SGHTA and CDR2 FQGNSA. The CDR3 protein is CASSFSQGLYNEQFF. CDR3 in DNA: TGTGCCAGCAGCTTTAGCCAGGGACTCTACAATGAGCAGTTCTTC.

This rearrangement joins TRBV11-2 to TRBJ2-1; a weak D match, TRBD2 (6 bases). The length of the CDR3 is 16 residues. CDR1 is SGHAT and CDR2 is FQNNGV in the germline V gene. Trimming stripped 1 base from V and 5 bases from J, with 15 bases between. The CDR3 DNA follows: TGTGCCAGCAGCTTAGTTCGGCTAGCGAGAAACAATGAGCAGTTCTTC. This sequence encodes CASSLVRLARNNEQFF.

The chain links TRBV19 to TRBJ2-3; no definite D call. The CDR3 length is 13 residues. Trimming left V 3 bases short and J 4 bases short, with 8 bases between. In germline, CDR1 is LNHDA, CDR2 SQIVND (reference sequence). This CDR3 is CASSIPPADTQYF. The CDR3 coding sequence is TGTGCCAGTAGTATCCCACCGGCAGATACGCAGTATTTT.

The chain carries TRBV4-1 and TRBJ1-2, with D possibly TRBD1 on 5 matching bases. This CDR3 is 15 amino acids long. In germline, CDR1 is MGHRA, CDR2 YSYEKL. The ends were cut back, 2 bases at V and 2 bases at J, with 12 bases in the middle. Written as DNA, the CDR3 is TGCGCCAGCAGCCAAACGGGACTGAGAAACTATGGCTACACCTTC. Protein: CASSQTGLRNYGYTF.

The chain recombines TRBV3-1 (or the pseudogene TRBV3-2) with TRBJ1-1; 9 nucleotides line up with TRBD1. This CDR3 is 14 amino acids long. Germline V CDR1 and CDR2: LGHDT, YNNKEL (reference sequence). V shed 5 bases, J shed 3 bases, and the junction held 4 bases outside the gene matches. This CDR3 is CASSAQGADTEAFF. Written as DNA, the CDR3 is TGTGCCAGCAGCGCACAGGGGGCGGACACTGAAGCTTTCTTT.

Here the CDR3 reads CASSVKAGNTGELFF. The CDR3 nucleotides are TGTGCCAGCTCAGTAAAGGCAGGGAACACCGGGGAGCTGTTTTTT. The chain recombines TRBV18 with TRBJ2-2; D remains unclear. Trimming took 5 bases from V and 1 from J, leaving 11 bases between them. The germline V gene encodes CDR1 KGHSH and CDR2 LQKENI. CDR3 length: 15 amino acids. Using reference TRBV18 and TRBJ2-2 for the parts outside the CDR3, the full variable domain is NAGVMQNPRHLVRRRGQEARLRCSPMKGHSHVYWYRQLPEEGLKFMVYLQKENIIDESGMPKERFSAEFPKEGPSILRIQQVVRGDSAAYFCASSVKAGNTGELFFGEGSRLTVL.

The gene calls are TRBV28 and TRBJ2-7; D gene uncertain. Germline lookup yields CDR1 MDHEN and CDR2 SYDVKM. The ends were cut back, 4 bases at V and 1 base at J, with 8 bases in the middle. The CDR3 extends over 13 amino acids. CDR3: CASSSHRSYEQYF. CDR3 nucleotides: TGTGCCAGCAGTTCTCACCGGTCCTACGAGCAGTACTTC.

The V call is TRBV2, the J call TRBJ2-1; the match to TRBD1 covers 7 bases. V lost 2 bases to trimming and J lost 5 bases; unmatched junction nucleotides: 6. CDR3 length: 15 residues. Germline values: CDR1 SNHLY, CDR2 FYNNEI. The CDR3 loop is CASSELAGGDNEQFF. DNA for the CDR3: TGTGCCAGCAGTGAACTGGCAGGGGGTGACAATGAGCAGTTCTTC.

The CDR3 loop is CASSPGQGGSEQFF. DNA for the CDR3: TGCGCCAGCAGCCCGGGACAGGGTGGTAGTGAGCAGTTCTTC. The chain is built from TRBV5-1 and TRBJ2-1; 9 bases are shared with TRBD1. The CDR3 contains 14 residues. CDR1 SGHRS and CDR2 YFSETQ come from the germline V gene. After removal of 4 bases from V and 9 bases from J, the junction contained 8 bases not matched to a gene.

The chain is built from TRBV12-3 or TRBV12-4 and TRBJ1-5; D is uncertain. Between the trimmed V and J ends, which lost 3 bases and 0 bases, there was a span of 3 bases. The CDR3 totals 13 residues. The CDR3 nucleotides are TGTGCCAGCAGTTTCGGTAGCAATCAGCCCCAGCATTTT. This codes for CASSFGSNQPQHF.

The V call is TRBV24-1, the J call TRBJ2-1; TRBD1 agrees at 10 bases. The CDR3 is 16 amino acids. Losses at the gene ends were 4 bases for V and 7 bases for J; bases not matched to a gene: 9. The germline CDR1 and CDR2 sequences are KGHDR and SFDVKD. This CDR3 is CATSEGDRGLVNEQFF. CDR3 bases: TGTGCCACCAGTGAGGGGGACAGGGGACTTGTAAATGAGCAGTTCTTC.

The chain recombines TRBV4-2 with TRBJ2-2; TRBD2 is a possible D gene (5 bases). The CDR3 sequence is 16 residues long. Germline loops: CDR1 LGHNA, CDR2 YNFKEQ. The ends were cut back, 0 bases at V and 5 bases at J, with 13 bases in the middle. The CDR3 protein is CASSQEAGVGTGELFF. The CDR3, as DNA: TGTGCCAGCAGCCAAGAGGCCGGGGTGGGGACCGGGGAGCTGTTTTTT.

This chain uses TRBV7-2 with TRBJ2-2, with D perhaps matching TRBD1 (6 bases). Germline lookup yields CDR1 SGHTA and CDR2 FQGNSA. This CDR3 comprises 15 residues. The V end lost 5 bases, the J end lost 5 bases, and 15 bases lay between the germline ends. The CDR3 protein is CASSNSRGLTGELFF. The CDR3 DNA is TGTGCCAGCAGCAATTCCAGGGGCCTTACCGGGGAGCTGTTTTTT.

The count of this clone is one. This chain links TRBV25-1 with TRBJ2-7; D might be TRBD2 (6 bases). Trimming removed 3 bases at V and 7 bases at J, with 10 bases between. The length of the CDR3 is 12 residues. In germline, CDR1 is MGHDK, CDR2 SYGVNS. The CDR3 DNA reads as TGTGCCAGCAGTGACCTAGCGTGGGAGCAGTACTTC. The encoded protein is CASSDLAWEQYF.

This clone has only one observation. The J gene is TRBJ2-1, the V gene TRBV11-2, with TRBD1 matching 8 bases. There are 16 residues in the CDR3. The germline gives CDR1 SGHAT, CDR2 FQNNGV. J gave up 1 base and V 3 bases, and 5 bases lay outside the gene matches. The CDR3 bases are TGTGCCAGCAGCTTCCGCACAGGGGGTTCCTACAATGAGCAGTTCTTC. Protein sequence: CASSFRTGGSYNEQFF. Variable domain in full (rest from reference TRBV11-2 and TRBJ2-1): EAGVAQSPRYKIIEKRQSVAFWCNPISGHATLYWYQQILGQGPKLLIQFQNNGVVDDSQLPKDRFSAERLKGVDSTLKIQPAKLEDSAVYLCASSFRTGGSYNEQFFGPGTRLTVL.

This chain connects TRBV19 to TRBJ1-4, with D unresolved. The V and J ends lost 4 bases and 2 bases respectively, with 11 bases between them. The CDR3 consists of 15 residues. The germline CDR1 and CDR2 sequences are LNHDA and SQIVND (reference sequence). CDR3: CASSKRGTTNEKLFF. CDR3 sequence (DNA): TGTGCCAGTAGTAAGCGGGGTACTACTAATGAAAAACTGTTTTTT. The whole variable domain, filled in from reference TRBV19 and TRBJ1-4, reads DGGITQSPKYLFRKEGQNVTLSCEQNLNHDAMYWYRQDPGQGLRLIYYSQIVNDFQKGDIAEGYSVSREKKESFPLTVTSAQKNPTAFYLCASSKRGTTNEKLFFGSGTQLSVL.

This clone was seen only a few times. J is TRBJ2-7 and V is TRBV6-5, with a possible D match to TRBD1 (5 bases). This CDR3 region has 14 residues. Deletions cut 6 bases from V and 4 bases from J, with 16 bases between. Germline CDR1 reads MNHEY; CDR2 reads SVGAGI. The CDR3 protein is CASSQDSGFYEQYF. CDR3 in DNA: TGTGCCAGCAGCCAAGACAGTGGGTTTTACGAGCAGTACTTC.

The gene calls are TRBV25-1 and TRBJ1-2; TRBD1 matches 11 bases. Germline trimming cut 8 bases from V and 11 bases from J; bases unmatched to any gene: 7. The CDR3 loop spans 12 amino acids. The germline V gene encodes CDR1 MGHDK and CDR2 SYGVNS. The CDR3 here is CASSGTGGSYTF. In nucleotides, the CDR3 is TGTGCCAGCTCCGGGACAGGGGGTTCTTACACCTTC.